This TCR beta chain was captured by sequencing in a study of regulatory T cells in long-lasting Graves disease. Study context: Those with persistent Graves' disease had received antithyroid drugs for over 5 years with positive TSH receptor antibodies. Study results and limitations: The number of shared public clonotypes was higher in persistent patients (around 2,700) than new patients (966).

In its sample, this clonotype was seen many times. Its antigen is still unknown. Time point reported: persistent/refractory GD, antithyroid drugs over 5 years with positive TRAb. Following extraction of RNA from PBMCs, that RNA was used to make the TCR library. Those enrolled as patients came out of an endocrinology department in Xi'an, China. After removal of 5 bases from V and 7 bases from J, the junction contained 7 bases not matched to a gene. This CDR3 comprises 15 residues. Construction of the TCR beta libraries employed iRepertoire HTBI primers in conjunction with Arm-PCR of CDR3 regions. One entry per CDR3 protein results from TCRdb running MiXCR on the multiplex PCR reads. The data hold around 460,000 distinct CDR3 sequences, with approximately 23% observed a single time.

The chain is built from TRBV12-3 or TRBV12-4 and TRBJ1-5; 11 bases are shared with TRBD1. This material consisted of peripheral blood mononuclear cells (PBMCs), taken when the disease was refractory, from a patient treated with antithyroid drugs. This sequence was found in a female donor with Graves disease. The CDR3: CASSRTGGADQPQHF. CDR3 nucleotide sequence: TGTGCCAGCAGTCGGACAGGGGGCGCGGACCAGCCCCAGCATTTT.